The clone carrying this T cell receptor (beta chain) was found a few times. Its specificity is unknown. The V gene lost 3 bases and the J gene lost 9 bases, with 11 bases spanning the gap. The CDR3 is 13 residues long. The data belong to a study of T cells after yellow fever vaccination. Notes on the study in general: Highly abundant clonotypes carried over from the bulk population could end up in FACS-sorted repertoires as contaminants. By day 5 rather than day 15, the secondary response had peaked, though it was weaker. Reappearance after the booster was observed for most primary-vaccination clones (about 96% CD4, about 86% CD8).

Template-switching 5'RACE yielded the TCR cDNA; a universal primer site and UMIs were added in the process. Each CDR3 protein gets one entry after TCRdb re-called the 5' RACE reads with MiXCR. Of approximately 150,000 distinct CDR3 sequences in the sample, about 6% are singletons; the top ten hold just under 3%. The rearrangement joins TRBV12-3 or TRBV12-4 to TRBJ2-2; D gene unclear. This TCR was recovered from a man aged 18 to 35 who received the YFV17D yellow fever vaccine. Sample: CD4+ T cells sorted from PBMCs, taken on the day of the first yellow fever vaccination. The CDR3 DNA follows: TGTGCCAGCAGTTTTGACCCCAAGAGGGAGCTGTTTTTT. Its translation is CASSFDPKRELFF.